The clone carrying this T cell receptor (beta chain) was counted only a few times. V was shortened by 2 bases and J by 0 bases, with 8 bases between the two germline ends. The CDR3 loop spans 15 amino acids. Germline-derived CDR1 and CDR2 are SGHTA and FQGNSA. These data originate in a study of PD-L1 blockade in urothelial cancer. Background on the study: Patients previously received 0 to 3 chemotherapy regimens. Typically, measured as a median, blood samples had approximately 130,000 T cells.

Templates that were synthetic TCR analogs were spiked into each PCR. Only in-frame clones appear in the TCRdb table, and some are missing; sequencing was by immunoSEQ multiplex PCR. The table records 30,000 to 35,000 clones, more than 65% of them present only once. The TCR originated in a man aged 55 to 69 with urothelial cancer. The sequencing here drew on PBMCs, taken around atezolizumab (anti-PD-L1) treatment. V and J are TRBV7-2 and TRBJ2-1, with a possible D match to TRBD2 (5 bases). This CDR3 reads CASSLRGFSYNEQFF. The CDR3 coding sequence is TGTGCCAGCAGCTTAAGAGGGTTCTCCTACAATGAGCAGTTCTTC.